This record looks at one TCR beta chain sequence and its context. One base away lies a much larger clone, so this may be a sequencing read error. The CDR3 is 19 residues long. Germline V lookup: CDR1 LGHDT, CDR2 YNNKEL (reference sequence). From roughly 390 ng of RNA, a library with molecular barcoded alpha/delta and beta/gamma adaptors was made. Each CDR3 protein gets one entry after TCRdb re-called the reads with MiXCR. The table has 90,000 to 95,000 distinct CDR3 sequences, 20% to 25% seen once. This record belongs to a study of read filtering for tumor transcriptome and immune sequencing. This TCR derives from a donor aged 40 or over with multiple myeloma. Sample: a population of CD138-negative cells sorted from bone marrow. The V call is TRBV3-1, the J call TRBJ2-2; D may be TRBD2 (5 bases). The CDR3 sequence is CASSQDRLKVLRATGELCF. The CDR3 nucleotides read TGTGCCAGCAGCCAAGATAGGTTGAAGGTTTTGAGGGCCACCGGGGAGCTGTGTTTT.